The 18 T cell receptor beta chains listed next were all sequenced from one sample in a study of blood T cell repertoires in COVID-19. Sequencing used immunoSEQ multiplex PCR; TCRdb keeps in-frame clones, though not all of them. The table shows approximately 150,000 clones, with approximately 91% occurring only once. Material: peripheral blood. Source of these receptors: a man between 18 and 35 years old with COVID-19, enrolled during active disease.

The V and J genes are TRBV28 and TRBJ2-2; the D gene is possibly TRBD1 (6 bases). CDR1 and CDR2 (germline): MDHEN, SYDVKM. Between the trimmed V and J ends, which lost 3 bases and 3 bases, there was a span of 8 bases. The CDR3 runs 14 residues. In DNA form, the CDR3 reads TGTGCCAGCAGTTTCAGGGGAGACACCGGGGAGCTGTTTTTT. Translation gives CASSFRGDTGELFF.

This sequence joins TRBV5-5 and TRBJ1-5; perhaps TRBD1 as D (6 bases). Trimming shortened V by 0 bases and J by 3 bases, and 16 bases separated the two germline ends. This CDR3 contains 17 residues. The germline V gene encodes CDR1 SGHKS and CDR2 YYEKEE (reference sequence). CDR3 sequence: CASSLALQTGNNQPQHF. The DNA of the CDR3 is TGTGCCAGCAGCTTGGCCCTCCAGACAGGAAACAATCAGCCCCAGCATTTT.

The rearrangement uses TRBV19 and TRBJ1-5; D may be TRBD1 (5 bases). Germline V lookup: CDR1 LNHDA, CDR2 SQIVND (reference sequence). The CDR3 loop spans 13 amino acids. CDR3 nucleotides: TGTGCGCAAACCGGGGGAGGCAATCAGCCCCAGCATTTT. Translation: CAQTGGGNQPQHF. Full variable domain (remainder filled in from reference TRBV19 and TRBJ1-5): DGGITQSPKYLFRKEGQNVTLSCEQNLNHDAMYWYRQDPGQGLRLIYYSQIVNDFQKGDIAEGYSVSREKKESFPLTVTSAQKNPTAFYLCAQTGGGNQPQHFGDGTRLSIL.

The V call is TRBV2, the J call TRBJ1-2, with TRBD1 matching over 8 bases. Germline CDR1 SNHLY, CDR2 FYNNEI. The CDR3 length is 15 residues. J was trimmed by 2 bases and V by 6 bases; bases with no gene match: 8. The CDR3 DNA reads as TGTGCCAGCAGGGCCGACAGGGGTCTAAACTATGGCTACACCTTC. Translated: CASRADRGLNYGYTF.

Concerning this clone: Sequence at one end of the junction differs from germline and may be a read error. This CDR3 is CASSLGTSGYQETQYF. The CDR3 DNA is TGTGCCAGCAGCTTGGGGACTAGCGGTTACCAGGAGACCCAGTACTTC. The rearrangement uses TRBV5-4 and TRBJ2-5; 10 nucleotides line up with TRBD2. The CDR3 contains 16 residues. Per the germline V gene, CDR1 is SGHNT and CDR2 is YYREEE (reference sequence).

V and J are TRBV6-5 and TRBJ1-1; perhaps TRBD1 as D (5 bases). V was cut by 6 bases and J by 5 bases, with 16 bases left in between. Germline CDR1 and CDR2: MNHEY and SVGAGI. This CDR3 contains 14 residues. The CDR3: CASSLGGARTEAFF. The CDR3 region has the DNA TGTGCCAGCAGCCTAGGAGGGGCGAGAACTGAAGCTTTCTTT.

The chain is built from TRBV29-1 and TRBJ1-2; TRBD1 matches at 7 bases. Trimming removed 3 bases from V and 2 bases from J; junction bases left unmatched: 15. Germline lookup yields CDR1 SQVTM and CDR2 ANQGSEA. CDR3 length equals 17 residues. The CDR3 protein is CSVDPRETGLINYGYTF. The CDR3 DNA sequence: TGCAGCGTTGATCCCCGGGAGACAGGGCTAATAAACTATGGCTACACCTTC.

The V and J genes are TRBV7-2 and TRBJ2-3; 8 nucleotides match TRBD1. Germline V lookup: CDR1 SGHTA, CDR2 FQGNSA. This CDR3 contains 15 residues. With V trimmed by 7 bases and J by 4 bases, 10 bases remained unmatched. The CDR3 DNA is TGTGCCAGCATAGGCGGGACAGGCTTTCCAGATACGCAGTATTTT. The encoded protein is CASIGGTGFPDTQYF.

V is TRBV18 and J is TRBJ1-1, with a weak D call TRBD1 (6 bases). This CDR3 is built from 15 residues. V lost 0 bases and J lost 1, with 9 bases in between. In germline, CDR1 is KGHSH, CDR2 LQKENI. Here the CDR3 reads CASSPPNRENTEAFF. The DNA for the CDR3 is TGTGCCAGCTCACCACCGAACAGGGAGAACACTGAAGCTTTCTTT.

This chain connects TRBV14 to TRBJ2-1, with unresolved D. Trimming left V 0 bases short and J 0 bases short, with 12 bases between. The CDR3 length is 17 residues. CDR1 SGHDN and CDR2 FVKESK come from the germline V gene. CDR3 coding DNA: TGTGCCAGCAGCCAAGATAATCCAGTCTTCTCCTACAATGAGCAGTTCTTC. Residues: CASSQDNPVFSYNEQFF. Using reference TRBV14 and TRBJ2-1 for the parts outside the CDR3, the full variable domain is EAGVTQFPSHSVIEKGQTVTLRCDPISGHDNLYWYRRVMGKEIKFLLHFVKESKQDESGMPNNRFLAERTGGTYSTLKVQPAELEDSGVYFCASSQDNPVFSYNEQFFGPGTRLTVL.

The rearrangement uses TRBV23-1 and TRBJ2-1; TRBD1 matches 7 bases. TRBV23-1 is reported as an ORF; its role is uncertain. The CDR3 loop spans 18 amino acids. J was trimmed by 6 bases and V by 2 bases; bases with no gene match: 16. CDR3 region: CASSQESGDRVYSNEQFF. Written as DNA, the CDR3 is TGCGCCAGCAGTCAAGAATCCGGCGACAGGGTCTATTCCAATGAGCAGTTCTTC.

The chain joins TRBV19 to TRBJ1-2; a possible D gene is TRBD1 (5 bases). The CDR3 length is 13 residues. Trimming took 7 bases from V and 0 from J, leaving 9 bases between them. Germline loops: CDR1 LNHDA, CDR2 SQIVND (reference sequence). The DNA for the CDR3 is TGTGCCAGTAATCCGACAGCTAACTATGGCTACACCTTC. It is translated as CASNPTANYGYTF.

The chain joins TRBV6-5 to TRBJ1-5; 7 bases match TRBD1. The length of the CDR3 is 13 residues. Per the germline V gene, CDR1 is MNHEY and CDR2 is SVGAGI. Germline trimming cut 7 bases from V and 4 bases from J; bases unmatched to any gene: 4. CDR3: CASTRGKNQPQHF. The CDR3 nucleotides read TGTGCCAGCACCAGGGGGAAAAATCAGCCCCAGCATTTT.

This clone was seen many times. The CDR3 loop reads CATSWASGSNTGRLEEQFF. In nucleotides, the CDR3 is TGTGCCACCAGTTGGGCTAGCGGGAGCAATACCGGGCGCCTTGAAGAGCAGTTCTTC. The J gene is TRBJ2-1, the V gene TRBV24-1; TRBD2 aligns across 10 bases. The V segment lost 6 bases and the J segment 10 bases; nucleotides outside the gene matches: 23. Germline V gives CDR1 KGHDR, CDR2 SFDVKD. The CDR3 has 19 amino acids.

V and J are TRBV30 and TRBJ2-7; 11 nucleotides match TRBD1. The V gene end was trimmed by 5 bases and the J gene end by 3 bases; junction bases not matched to a gene: 9. The CDR3 runs to 15 residues. Germline values: CDR1 GTSNPN, CDR2 SVGIG (reference sequence). The CDR3 sequence is CAWLPWGQGGYEQYF. The CDR3 bases are TGTGCCTGGCTACCCTGGGGACAGGGGGGCTACGAGCAGTACTTC. The whole variable domain, remainder taken from reference TRBV30 and TRBJ2-7, is SQTIHQWPATLVQPVGSPLSLECTVEGTSNPNLYWYRQAAGRGLQLLFYSVGIGQISSEVPQNLSASRPQDRQFILSSKKLLLSDSGFYLCAWLPWGQGGYEQYFGPGTRLTVT.

The chain recombines TRBV24-1 with TRBJ1-2; no definite D call. Trimming left V 4 bases short and J 3 bases short, with 8 bases between. CDR3 size: 13 residues. CDR1 is KGHDR, CDR2 SFDVKD, per germline. CDR3 residues: CATSEGSYYGYTF. CDR3 DNA: TGTGCCACCAGTGAGGGCAGCTACTATGGCTACACCTTC.

This clone was seen only once. The chain combines TRBV5-6 with TRBJ1-2, with a weak D call TRBD1 (6 bases). CDR1 SGHDT and CDR2 YYEEEE come from the germline V gene. V lost 2 bases and J lost 10, with 15 bases in between. The CDR3 totals 13 residues. Written as DNA, the CDR3 is TGTGCCAGCAGCTTCAGGACTCGGACAGACTACACCTTC. Translation: CASSFRTRTDYTF.

A single count supports this clone. The chain recombines TRBV6-5 with TRBJ2-5; D possibly corresponds to TRBD2 (5 bases). The germline V gene encodes CDR1 MNHEY and CDR2 SVGAGI. There are 15 residues in the CDR3. The ends were cut back, 6 bases at V and 1 base at J, with 15 bases in the middle. CDR3: CASRERPLLQETQYF. CDR3 bases: TGTGCCAGCAGAGAGCGGCCTCTCCTCCAAGAGACCCAGTACTTC.